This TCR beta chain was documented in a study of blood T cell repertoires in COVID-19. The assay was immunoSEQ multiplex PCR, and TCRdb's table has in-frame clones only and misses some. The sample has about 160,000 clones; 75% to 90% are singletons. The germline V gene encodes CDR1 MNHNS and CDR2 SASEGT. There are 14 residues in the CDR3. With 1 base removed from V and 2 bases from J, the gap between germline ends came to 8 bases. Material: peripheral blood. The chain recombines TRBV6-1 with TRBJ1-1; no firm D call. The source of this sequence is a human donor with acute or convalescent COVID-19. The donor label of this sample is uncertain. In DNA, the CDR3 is TGTGCCAGCAGTGAAGTGGGCCGAAACACTGAAGCTTTCTTT. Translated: CASSEVGRNTEAFF.